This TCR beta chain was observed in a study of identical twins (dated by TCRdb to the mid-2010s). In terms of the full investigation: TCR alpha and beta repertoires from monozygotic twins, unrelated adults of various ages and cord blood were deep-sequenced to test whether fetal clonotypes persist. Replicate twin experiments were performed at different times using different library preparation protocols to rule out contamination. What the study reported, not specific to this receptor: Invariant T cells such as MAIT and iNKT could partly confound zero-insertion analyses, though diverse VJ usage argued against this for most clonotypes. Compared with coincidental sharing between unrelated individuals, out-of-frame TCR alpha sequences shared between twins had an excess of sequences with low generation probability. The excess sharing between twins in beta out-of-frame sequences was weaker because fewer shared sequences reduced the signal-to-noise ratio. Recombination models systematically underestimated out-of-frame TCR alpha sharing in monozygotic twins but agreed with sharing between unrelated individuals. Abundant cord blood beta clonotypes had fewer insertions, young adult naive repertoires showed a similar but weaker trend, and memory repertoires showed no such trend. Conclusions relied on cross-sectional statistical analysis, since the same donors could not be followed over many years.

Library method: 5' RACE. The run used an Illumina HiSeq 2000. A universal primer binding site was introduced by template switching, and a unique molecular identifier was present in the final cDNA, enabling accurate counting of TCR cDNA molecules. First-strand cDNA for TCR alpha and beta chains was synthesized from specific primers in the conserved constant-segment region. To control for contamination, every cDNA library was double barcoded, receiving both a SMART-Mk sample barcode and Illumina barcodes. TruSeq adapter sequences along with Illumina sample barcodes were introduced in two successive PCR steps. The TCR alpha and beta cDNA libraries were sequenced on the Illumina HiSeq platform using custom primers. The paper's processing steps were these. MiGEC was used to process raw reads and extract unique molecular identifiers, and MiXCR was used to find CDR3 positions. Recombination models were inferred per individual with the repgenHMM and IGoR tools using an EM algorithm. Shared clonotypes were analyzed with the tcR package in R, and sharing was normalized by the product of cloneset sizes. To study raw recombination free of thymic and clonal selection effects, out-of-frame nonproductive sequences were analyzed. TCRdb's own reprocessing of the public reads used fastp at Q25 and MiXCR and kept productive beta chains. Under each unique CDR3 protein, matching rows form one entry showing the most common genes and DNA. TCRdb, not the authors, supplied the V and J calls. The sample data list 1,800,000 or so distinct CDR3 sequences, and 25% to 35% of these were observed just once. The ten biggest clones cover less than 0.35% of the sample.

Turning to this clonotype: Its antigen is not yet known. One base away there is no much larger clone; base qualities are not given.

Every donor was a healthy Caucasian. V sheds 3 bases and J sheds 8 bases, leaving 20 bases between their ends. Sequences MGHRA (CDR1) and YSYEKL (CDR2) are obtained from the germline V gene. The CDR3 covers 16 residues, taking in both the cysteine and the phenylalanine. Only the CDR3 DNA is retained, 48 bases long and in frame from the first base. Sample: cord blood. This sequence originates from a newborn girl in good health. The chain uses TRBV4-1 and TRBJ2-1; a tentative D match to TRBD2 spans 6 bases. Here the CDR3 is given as CASSQAGLQPTDEQFF. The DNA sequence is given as TGCGCCAGCAGCCAGGCGGGGCTACAACCGACAGATGAGCAGTTCTTC.